Listed here are 27 T cell receptor beta chains from one sample, sequenced in a study of blood T cell repertoires in COVID-19. The method was immunoSEQ multiplex PCR; TCRdb's version includes in-frame clones alone and lacks a portion of them. The sample gives under 300,000 clones, around 85% of which show up once; 6.2% is in the top ten. The sample taken for sequencing was peripheral blood. These receptors all stem from a man aged 55 to 70 with acute or convalescent COVID-19.

The chain is built from TRBV2 and TRBJ1-2; 8 bases align to TRBD1. After removal of 8 bases from V and 0 bases from J, the junction contained 14 bases not matched to a gene. The CDR3 is made up of 17 amino acids. Germline V CDR1 and CDR2: SNHLY, FYNNEI. The CDR3 region has the DNA TGTGCCAGCCAACGTGGCGGACAGGGCACAACTAACTATGGCTACACCTTC. It translates to CASQRGGQGTTNYGYTF.

The DNA for the CDR3 is TGTGCCAGCAGCCGGACAGCCTATGGCTACACCTTC. It encodes CASSRTAYGYTF. The genes are TRBV11-3 and TRBJ1-2; maybe TRBD1 (6 bases). The germline V gene has CDR1 SGHNT and CDR2 YENEEA. This CDR3 region has 12 residues. V lost 5 bases to trimming and J lost 4 bases, with 8 bases between them.

The chain is built from TRBV27 and TRBJ1-2; D is unclear. The ends were cut back, 5 bases at V and 7 bases at J, with 20 bases in the middle. Germline V lookup: CDR1 MNHEY, CDR2 SMNVEV (reference sequence). The CDR3 loop spans 15 amino acids. Written as DNA, the CDR3 is TGTGCCAGCAGTCACTCTTTTGGTCCCAACGGTGGCTACACCTTC. Its translation: CASSHSFGPNGGYTF.

Ten or more counts support this clone. V is TRBV7-2 and J is TRBJ1-5; possibly TRBD1 for D (6 bases). V was clipped by 6 bases and J by 0 bases, with 21 bases between them. The CDR3 spans 18 residues. In germline, CDR1 is SGHTA, CDR2 FQGNSA. The CDR3 bases are TGTGCCAGCAGGCCCCCCGGACAGAAACAAGTTAGCAATCAGCCCCAGCATTTT. It specifies CASRPPGQKQVSNQPQHF.

V gene TRBV3-1 (or the pseudogene TRBV3-2) combines with J gene TRBJ2-7, with TRBD2 matching 10 bases. CDR1 is LGHDT and CDR2 is YNNKEL in the germline V gene (reference sequence). Trimming at V came to 3 bases and at J to 6 bases, leaving 5 bases not matched to a gene. The CDR3 runs to 14 residues. CDR3 bases: TGTGCCAGCAGCCATTTAGCGGGAGGTCTCGAGCAGTACTTC. It specifies CASSHLAGGLEQYF.

This clone was seen a handful of times. This chain uses TRBV5-6 with TRBJ2-1; D is perhaps TRBD1 (6 bases). Deletions cut 4 bases from V and 4 bases from J, with 9 bases between. This CDR3 spans 13 amino acids. Per germline, CDR1 SGHDT and CDR2 YYEEEE. The CDR3 nucleotides are TGTGCCAGCAGCCATGACAGGTACAATGAGCAGTTCTTC. Protein product: CASSHDRYNEQFF.

This clone was seen just once. The chain links TRBV7-2 to TRBJ1-2, with 10 bases aligning to TRBD1. The CDR3 spans 13 residues. The V and J ends lost 5 bases and 8 bases, in that order; junction bases with no gene match: 5. From germline, CDR1 is SGHTA and CDR2 FQGNSA. The CDR3 is CASSGRQGAGYTF. The DNA for the CDR3 is TGTGCCAGCAGCGGCAGACAGGGGGCAGGCTACACCTTC.

The chain has TRBV5-4 and TRBJ2-3; D is undetermined. The CDR3 loop spans 14 amino acids. The germline V and J ends were trimmed by 4 bases and 2 bases, with 11 bases remaining between them. The V gene's germline CDR1 is SGHNT and CDR2 YYREEE (reference sequence). The CDR3 spells CASSAGLYTDTQYF. CDR3 sequence (DNA): TGTGCCAGCAGCGCCGGGTTATACACAGATACGCAGTATTTT.

CDR3 nucleotides: TGTGCCAGCAGCCCAGGGACTAGCGGGAGGACTTACAATGAGCAGTTCTTC. This gives the protein CASSPGTSGRTYNEQFF. This chain links TRBV9 with TRBJ2-1; 15 bases match TRBD2. CDR1 and CDR2 from the germline V gene are SGDLS and YYNGEE. The CDR3 sequence is 17 residues long. The V gene end was trimmed by 4 bases and the J gene end by 4 bases; junction bases not matched to a gene: 6.

The chain carries TRBV4-2 and TRBJ2-7; possible D gene TRBD2, 5 bases. This CDR3 comprises 15 residues. Between the trimmed V and J ends, which lost 1 base and 1 base, there was a span of 11 bases. CDR1 is LGHNA, CDR2 YNFKEQ, per germline. The CDR3 DNA reads as TGTGCCAGCAGCCAAGCCTCGACTAAATCCTACGAGCAGTACTTC. This translates into CASSQASTKSYEQYF.

V and J are TRBV2 and TRBJ1-3; D might be TRBD1 (5 bases). From germline, CDR1 is SNHLY and CDR2 FYNNEI. With 7 bases removed from V and 1 base from J, the gap between germline ends came to 20 bases. The CDR3 consists of 17 residues. The CDR3 region is CASKQTATAYSGNTIYF. DNA of the CDR3: TGTGCCAGCAAACAAACTGCGACAGCTTATTCTGGAAACACCATATATTTT.

The chain has TRBV27 and TRBJ2-7; 8 nucleotides agree with TRBD1. This CDR3 comprises 16 residues. The germline CDR1 and CDR2 sequences are MNHEY and SMNVEV (reference sequence). V dropped 1 base and J dropped 3; count of bases not matched to a gene: 8. CDR3 sequence reads: CASSLFGGDRGYEQYF. In DNA form, the CDR3 reads TGTGCCAGCAGTTTATTCGGTGGCGACAGGGGCTACGAGCAGTACTTC.

V and J are TRBV7-2 and TRBJ1-1, with D unresolved. Trimming shortened V by 5 bases and J by 4 bases, and 17 bases separated the two germline ends. The germline gives CDR1 SGHTA, CDR2 FQGNSA. The CDR3 covers 15 residues. CDR3 in amino acids: CASSPKIAGFTEAFF. The DNA for the CDR3 is TGTGCCAGCAGCCCCAAAATCGCGGGGTTCACTGAAGCTTTCTTT. The variable domain in full, with the rest retrieved from reference TRBV7-2 and TRBJ1-1, is GAGVSQSPSNKVTEKGKDVELRCDPISGHTALYWYRQSLGQGLEFLIYFQGNSAPDKSGLPSDRFSAERTGGSVSTLTIQRTQQEDSAVYLCASSPKIAGFTEAFFGQGTRLTVV.

The chain is built from TRBV3-1 (or the pseudogene TRBV3-2) and TRBJ2-7; TRBD2 matches at 8 bases. Trimming removed 4 bases from V and 4 bases from J; junction bases left unmatched: 18. The CDR3 loop spans 18 amino acids. Germline V gives CDR1 LGHDT, CDR2 YNNKEL (reference sequence). CDR3 bases: TGTGCCAGCAGCCCCGTCGTTCGCGCAGCGGGAGTTATTTACGAGCAGTACTTC. Translated, it gives CASSPVVRAAGVIYEQYF.

V and J are TRBV27 and TRBJ2-7; 7 nucleotides agree with TRBD1. V dropped 6 bases and J dropped 4; count of bases not matched to a gene: 9. There are 14 residues in the CDR3. Per the germline V gene, CDR1 is MNHEY and CDR2 is SMNVEV (reference sequence). As DNA, the CDR3 is TGTGCCAGCAGCCGGGACAGCCCTCGGTACGAGCAGTACTTC. Its translation is CASSRDSPRYEQYF.

The chain employs TRBV5-1 and TRBJ2-2; no clear D. Deletions cut 0 bases from V and 3 bases from J, with 9 bases between. Germline V lookup: CDR1 SGHRS, CDR2 YFSETQ. This CDR3 is built from 15 residues. The CDR3 coding sequence is TGCGCCAGCAGCTTGGTTTCAGGTTACACCGGGGAGCTGTTTTTT. It encodes CASSLVSGYTGELFF.

The V call is TRBV21-1, the J call TRBJ2-7; the table's D call, TRBD1, has no DNA check behind it. TRBV21-1 is labeled a pseudogene. The length of the CDR3 is 13 residues. The CDR3 DNA sequence: TGTGCCAGCGGGACAGGGGCGTCCTACGAGCAGTACTTC. The encoded protein is CASGTGASYEQYF.

CDR3 region: CASSSPALRYNEKLFF. CDR3 DNA: TGTGCCAGCAGCTCCCCCGCGTTGCGGTATAATGAAAAACTGTTTTTT. The chain couples TRBV11-3 to TRBJ1-4; D uncertain. Germline V CDR1 and CDR2: SGHNT, YENEEA. V lost 4 bases, J lost 4 bases, and 16 bases lay in between. This CDR3 contains 16 residues.

V gene TRBV9 combines with J gene TRBJ2-7, with D tentatively TRBD1 (6 bases). Trimming cost V 0 bases and J 7 bases, with 14 bases left between them. Germline V lookup: CDR1 SGDLS, CDR2 YYNGEE. The CDR3 is made up of 14 amino acids. This CDR3 reads CASSVEAGEREQYF. CDR3 DNA sequence: TGTGCCAGCAGCGTAGAGGCAGGGGAGAGGGAGCAGTACTTC.

This chain uses TRBV6-5 with TRBJ1-1; D remains unclear. The germline gives CDR1 MNHEY, CDR2 SVGAGI. The CDR3 consists of 14 residues. The ends were cut back, 6 bases at V and 2 bases at J, with 13 bases in the middle. This CDR3 reads CASSPRRSNTEAFF. The CDR3 region has the DNA TGTGCCAGCAGCCCCCGGAGGAGTAACACTGAAGCTTTCTTT.

The rearrangement links TRBV5-6 to TRBJ2-7, with TRBD1 matching over 9 bases. The junction had 6 bases not matched to a gene; V was cut back by 3 bases and J by 5 bases. The CDR3 spans 14 residues. Germline assignment: CDR1 SGHDT and CDR2 YYEEEE. The DNA of the CDR3 is TGTGCCAGCAGCTGGGGACAGGGAAAACACGAGCAGTACTTC. Residues: CASSWGQGKHEQYF.

The chain uses TRBV30 and TRBJ1-2; D gene unclear. Trimming took 0 bases from V and 5 from J, leaving 13 bases between them. The CDR3 length is 14 residues. The germline V gene encodes CDR1 GTSNPN and CDR2 SVGIG (reference sequence). Here the CDR3 DNA reads TGTGCCTGGAGTGTAGTGTCCGGGGTGTATGGCTACACCTTC. Translated, it gives CAWSVVSGVYGYTF.

This clone was detected only once. The rearrangement joins TRBV28 to TRBJ1-4, with D unresolved. CDR1 and CDR2 from the germline V gene are MDHEN and SYDVKM. CDR3 length: 14 residues. The V end lost 8 bases, the J end lost 8 bases, and 18 bases lay between the germline ends. The CDR3 region has the DNA TGTGCCAGCTCACCGCACTCCTCCCGGGAAAAACTGTTTTTT. It translates to CASSPHSSREKLFF.

This chain links TRBV12-5 with TRBJ2-7, with 9 positions matching TRBD1. The CDR3 contains 12 residues. The germline CDR1 and CDR2 sequences are LGHNT and FRNRAP. J lost 3 bases, V lost 6 bases, and 0 bases had no gene match. CDR3 region: CASGTGGYEQYF. The CDR3 DNA sequence: TGTGCTAGTGGGACAGGGGGCTACGAGCAGTACTTC.

This chain uses TRBV6-5 with TRBJ2-7, with TRBD1 identical over 7 bases. V was clipped by 5 bases and J by 0 bases; unmatched bases: 7. Germline CDR1 MNHEY, CDR2 SVGAGI. The CDR3 contains 15 residues. The CDR3 is CASSLSWDSSYEQYF. CDR3 DNA sequence: TGTGCCAGCAGTCTAAGTTGGGACAGCTCCTACGAGCAGTACTTC.

V usage is TRBV27 and J usage is TRBJ2-7, with 8 bases lining up with TRBD2. There are 13 residues in the CDR3. J lost 4 bases, V lost 2 bases, and 1 base had no gene match. Per the germline V gene, CDR1 is MNHEY and CDR2 is SMNVEV (reference sequence). The DNA for the CDR3 is TGTGCCAGCAGTTTACGGGAGGGTTACGAGCAGTACTTC. Translating it yields CASSLREGYEQYF.

The V gene is TRBV6-5, the J gene TRBJ1-6; 8 bases align to TRBD1. This CDR3 spans 15 amino acids. The germline V gene encodes CDR1 MNHEY and CDR2 SVGAGI. The junction had 2 bases not matched to a gene; V was cut back by 0 bases and J by 7 bases. The chain's CDR3 is CASSYSGQGNSPLHF. For the CDR3, the DNA is TGTGCCAGCAGTTACTCTGGACAGGGAAATTCACCCCTCCACTTT.